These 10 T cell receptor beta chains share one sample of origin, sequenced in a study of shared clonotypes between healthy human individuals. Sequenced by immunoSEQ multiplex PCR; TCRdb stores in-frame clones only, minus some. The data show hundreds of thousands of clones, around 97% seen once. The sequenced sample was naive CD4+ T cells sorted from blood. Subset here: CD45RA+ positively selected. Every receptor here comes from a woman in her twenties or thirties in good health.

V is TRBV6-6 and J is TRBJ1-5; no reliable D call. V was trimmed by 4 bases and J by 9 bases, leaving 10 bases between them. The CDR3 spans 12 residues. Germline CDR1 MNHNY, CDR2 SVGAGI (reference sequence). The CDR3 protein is CASSFSPPPQHF. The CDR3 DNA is TGTGCCAGCAGTTTTTCGCCGCCGCCCCAGCATTTT.

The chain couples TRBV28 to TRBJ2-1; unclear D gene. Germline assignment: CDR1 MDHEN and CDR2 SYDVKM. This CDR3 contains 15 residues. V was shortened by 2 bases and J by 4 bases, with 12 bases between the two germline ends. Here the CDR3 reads CASSLDVFGYNEQFF. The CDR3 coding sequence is TGTGCCAGCAGTTTAGACGTTTTCGGGTACAATGAGCAGTTCTTC. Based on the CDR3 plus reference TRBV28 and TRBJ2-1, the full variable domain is DVKVTQSSRYLVKRTGEKVFLECVQDMDHENMFWYRQDPGLGLRLIYFSYDVKMKEKGDIPEGYSVSREKKERFSLILESASTNQTSMYLCASSLDVFGYNEQFFGPGTRLTVL.

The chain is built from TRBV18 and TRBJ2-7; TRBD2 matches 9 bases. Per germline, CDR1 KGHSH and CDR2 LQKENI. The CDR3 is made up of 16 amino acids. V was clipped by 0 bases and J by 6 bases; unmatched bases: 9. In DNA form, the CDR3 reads TGTGCCAGCTCACCACCCGGGACTAGCTCCCCGGGCGAGCAGTACTTC. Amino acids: CASSPPGTSSPGEQYF.

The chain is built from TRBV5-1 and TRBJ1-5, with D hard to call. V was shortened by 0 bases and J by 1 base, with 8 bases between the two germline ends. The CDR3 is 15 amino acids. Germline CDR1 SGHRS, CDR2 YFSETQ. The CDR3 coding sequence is TGCGCCAGCAGCTTGGAAACGGGGAGCAATCAGCCCCAGCATTTT. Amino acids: CASSLETGSNQPQHF.

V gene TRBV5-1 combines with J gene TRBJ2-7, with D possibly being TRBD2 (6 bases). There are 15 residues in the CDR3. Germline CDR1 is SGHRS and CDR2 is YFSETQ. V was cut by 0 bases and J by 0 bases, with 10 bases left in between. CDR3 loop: CASSLASGFSYEQYF. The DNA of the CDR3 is TGCGCCAGCAGCTTGGCGAGCGGGTTCTCCTACGAGCAGTACTTC.

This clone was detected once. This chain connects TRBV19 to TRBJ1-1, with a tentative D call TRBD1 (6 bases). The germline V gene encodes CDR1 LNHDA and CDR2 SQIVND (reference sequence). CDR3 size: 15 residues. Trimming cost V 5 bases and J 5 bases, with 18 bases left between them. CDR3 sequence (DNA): TGTGCCAGTAGTTCCCCGTTCGGGGGCGGAACTGAAGCTTTCTTT. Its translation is CASSSPFGGGTEAFF. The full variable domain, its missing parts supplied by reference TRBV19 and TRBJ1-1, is DGGITQSPKYLFRKEGQNVTLSCEQNLNHDAMYWYRQDPGQGLRLIYYSQIVNDFQKGDIAEGYSVSREKKESFPLTVTSAQKNPTAFYLCASSSPFGGGTEAFFGQGTRLTVV.

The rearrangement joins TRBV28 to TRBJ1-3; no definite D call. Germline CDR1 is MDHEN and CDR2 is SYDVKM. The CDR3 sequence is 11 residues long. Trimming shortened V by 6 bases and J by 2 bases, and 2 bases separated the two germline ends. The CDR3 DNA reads TGTGCCAGCAGGGCTGGAAACACCATATATTTT. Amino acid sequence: CASRAGNTIYF.

The DNA of the CDR3 is TGTGCCAGTAGTATTACTAGCGGGATTTCAGATACGCAGTATTTT. Translating gives CASSITSGISDTQYF. This chain links TRBV19 with TRBJ2-3; 10 bases agree with TRBD2. V shed 3 bases, J shed 4 bases, and the junction held 4 bases outside the gene matches. The CDR3 is 15 amino acids. Germline CDR1 and CDR2: LNHDA and SQIVND (reference sequence). Supplemented by reference TRBV19 and TRBJ2-3, the full variable domain reads DGGITQSPKYLFRKEGQNVTLSCEQNLNHDAMYWYRQDPGQGLRLIYYSQIVNDFQKGDIAEGYSVSREKKESFPLTVTSAQKNPTAFYLCASSITSGISDTQYFGPGTRLTVL.

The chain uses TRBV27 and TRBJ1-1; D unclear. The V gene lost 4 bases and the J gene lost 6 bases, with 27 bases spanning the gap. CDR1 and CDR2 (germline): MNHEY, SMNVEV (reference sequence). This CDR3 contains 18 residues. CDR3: CASSSQSAGPKSRAEAFF. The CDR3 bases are TGTGCCAGCAGTTCCCAGAGCGCTGGACCGAAGAGCAGAGCTGAAGCTTTCTTT.

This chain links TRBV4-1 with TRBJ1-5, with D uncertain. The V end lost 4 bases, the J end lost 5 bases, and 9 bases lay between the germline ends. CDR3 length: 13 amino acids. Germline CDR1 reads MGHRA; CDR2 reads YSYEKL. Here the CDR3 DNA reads TGCGCCAGCAGCCGGGGAGAGGATCAGCCCCAGCATTTT. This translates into CASSRGEDQPQHF.